This note documents a single TCR beta chain sequence. This sample was taken from a study of OX40 agonist ivuxolimab in advanced cancers. As for the study in general: Six ivuxolimab dose levels, 0.01 to 10 mg/kg, were given intravenously every 2 weeks.

Measured with immunoSEQ multiplex PCR; TCRdb has only the in-frame clones, and not every one. The table records about 92,000 clones, more than 75% of them present only once. The CDR3 length is 15 residues. The J segment lost 5 bases and the V segment lost 6 bases, leaving 10 bases of the junction unmatched. The germline V gene encodes CDR1 MNHNS and CDR2 SASEGT. This TCR derives from an adult with an advanced solid tumor such as melanoma, head and neck, liver or kidney cancer. This sample comprised CD4+ or CD8+ T cells sorted from blood, obtained in a trial of the OX40 agonist ivuxolimab. The V call is TRBV6-1, the J call TRBJ2-5, with TRBD2 identical over 9 bases. The CDR3 DNA reads as TGTGCCAGCAGGACGGAGCGGGAGGTTTCGGAGACCCAGTACTTC. Its protein product is CASRTEREVSETQYF.